Listed below are T cell receptor beta chains from one sample, sequenced in a study of blood T cells in healthy people across ages. TCRdb ran MiXCR on the 5' RACE reads and lists one entry per CDR3 protein. The sample records roughly 1.5 million distinct CDR3 sequences, 35% to 45% being singletons. The source material was blood. The source is a woman under 30 in good health. The CDR3 runs from the conserved cysteine through the conserved F or W. Each record gives: CDR3 protein, CDR3 DNA, J gene, D gene, clone size, CDR3 length, V gene. A D gene is named only where the DNA matches it firmly. Some rows have no size entry. The others give once, few or many, or a class for an expanded clone.

CDR3 protein: CASSAQGNLDEQYF
CDR3 DNA: TGCGCCAGCAGCGCACAGGGGAATCTCGACGAGCAGTACTTC
J gene: TRBJ2-7
D gene: TRBD1
clone size: NA
CDR3 length: 14
V gene: TRBV5-1

CDR3 protein: CSAMTMTSGGETQYF
CDR3 DNA: TGCAGTGCTATGACCATGACTAGTGGTGGCGAGACCCAGTACTTC
J gene: TRBJ2-5
D gene: NA
clone size: NA
CDR3 length: 15
V gene: TRBV20-1

CDR3 protein: CASKSTSGDTYNEQFF
CDR3 DNA: TGTGCCAGCAAGTCCACTAGCGGGGACACCTACAATGAGCAGTTCTTC
J gene: TRBJ2-1
D gene: TRBD2
clone size: NA
CDR3 length: 16
V gene: TRBV25-1

CDR3 protein: CASSSTAGSYTDTQYF
CDR3 DNA: TGTGCCAGCAGCTCCACAGCCGGGAGTTACACAGATACGCAGTATTTT
J gene: TRBJ2-3
D gene: NA
clone size: NA
CDR3 length: 16
V gene: TRBV7-8

CDR3 protein: CASSLTIPGLAGDTQYF
CDR3 DNA: TGCGCCAGCAGCTTGACGATACCGGGACTAGCGGGAGATACGCAGTATTTT
J gene: TRBJ2-3
D gene: TRBD2
clone size: NA
CDR3 length: 17
V gene: TRBV5-1

CDR3 protein: CSARDRTRGSDGYTF
CDR3 DNA: TGCAGTGCTAGAGATCGAACCAGGGGGTCAGATGGCTACACCTTC
J gene: TRBJ1-2
D gene: TRBD1
clone size: NA
CDR3 length: 15
V gene: TRBV20-1

CDR3 protein: CSVEIQGSGEQFF
CDR3 DNA: TGCAGCGTTGAGATACAGGGATCGGGTGAGCAGTTCTTC
J gene: TRBJ2-1
D gene: NA
clone size: many
CDR3 length: 13
V gene: TRBV29-1

CDR3 protein: CASSLGTSFASSTDTQYF
CDR3 DNA: TGTGCCAGCAGCTTGGGGACTAGCTTCGCTTCGAGCACAGATACGCAGTATTTT
J gene: TRBJ2-3
D gene: TRBD2
clone size: NA
CDR3 length: 18
V gene: TRBV13

CDR3 protein: CASSEVGLRSKFF
CDR3 DNA: TGTGCCAGCAGTGAAGTGGGGCTCCGAAGTAAGTTCTTC
J gene: TRBJ2-1
D gene: NA
clone size: NA
CDR3 length: 13
V gene: TRBV25-1

CDR3 protein: CASSQDSTPTDTQYF
CDR3 DNA: TGCGCCAGCAGCCAAGATTCAACACCCACAGATACGCAGTATTTT
J gene: TRBJ2-3
D gene: NA
clone size: few
CDR3 length: 15
V gene: TRBV4-1

CDR3 protein: CASSYGGDQQFF
CDR3 DNA: TGTGCCAGCAGCTATGGGGGGGACCAGCAGTTCTTC
J gene: TRBJ2-1
D gene: TRBD2
clone size: few
CDR3 length: 12
V gene: TRBV7-9

CDR3 protein: CATSDPGQDYGYTF
CDR3 DNA: TGTGCCACCAGTGACCCCGGACAGGACTATGGCTACACCTTC
J gene: TRBJ1-2
D gene: TRBD1
clone size: few
CDR3 length: 14
V gene: TRBV24-1

CDR3 protein: CASSIDQRNTGELFF
CDR3 DNA: TGTGCCAGCAGCATAGACCAAAGAAACACCGGGGAGCTGTTTTTT
J gene: TRBJ2-2
D gene: NA
clone size: NA
CDR3 length: 15
V gene: TRBV7-2

CDR3 protein: CASSFSPPGDEQYF
CDR3 DNA: TGTGCCAGCAGCTTTTCCCCACCAGGGGACGAGCAGTACTTC
J gene: TRBJ2-7
D gene: NA
clone size: NA
CDR3 length: 14
V gene: TRBV11-2

CDR3 protein: CASSETQGGAFF
CDR3 DNA: TGTGCCAGCAGTGAAACACAGGGTGGCGCTTTCTTT
J gene: TRBJ1-1
D gene: NA
clone size: few
CDR3 length: 12
V gene: TRBV25-1

CDR3 protein: CASSPRALVGGSSYNEQFF
CDR3 DNA: TGTGCCAGCAGCCCCCGGGCACTAGTGGGGGGAAGCTCCTACAATGAGCAGTTCTTC
J gene: TRBJ2-1
D gene: NA
clone size: NA
CDR3 length: 19
V gene: TRBV4-2

CDR3 protein: CSARHLLGQANTEAFF
CDR3 DNA: TGCAGTGCTAGACACCTGCTCGGACAGGCGAACACTGAAGCTTTCTTT
J gene: TRBJ1-1
D gene: TRBD1
clone size: few
CDR3 length: 16
V gene: TRBV20-1

CDR3 protein: CASSYQPSGSYNEQYF
CDR3 DNA: TGTGCCAGCAGTTACCAGCCTAGCGGCAGTTACAATGAGCAGTACTTC
J gene: TRBJ2-7
D gene: TRBD2
clone size: NA
CDR3 length: 16
V gene: TRBV6-5

CDR3 protein: CASSQERAGGSQYF
CDR3 DNA: TGCGCCAGCAGCCAAGAACGAGCGGGGGGCTCCCAGTACTTC
J gene: TRBJ2-7
D gene: TRBD2
clone size: NA
CDR3 length: 14
V gene: TRBV4-3

CDR3 protein: CASSPSGISGYTIYF
CDR3 DNA: TGTGCCAGCAGCCCGTCAGGGATTAGCGGGTACACCATATATTTT
J gene: TRBJ1-3
D gene: NA
clone size: NA
CDR3 length: 15
V gene: TRBV4-2

CDR3 protein: CASSQGQGPYMNTEAFF
CDR3 DNA: TGTGCCAGCAGTCAAGGACAGGGGCCCTACATGAACACTGAAGCTTTCTTT
J gene: TRBJ1-1
D gene: TRBD1
clone size: NA
CDR3 length: 17
V gene: TRBV6-2/TRBV6-3

CDR3 protein: CASSALQGDLSYTF
CDR3 DNA: TGTGCCAGCAGTGCCCTCCAGGGCGATTTGAGCTACACCTTC
J gene: TRBJ1-2
D gene: NA
clone size: NA
CDR3 length: 14
V gene: TRBV27

CDR3 protein: CASSLDGQGPDTQYF
CDR3 DNA: TGTGCCAGCAGTTTAGATGGACAGGGCCCAGATACGCAGTATTTT
J gene: TRBJ2-3
D gene: TRBD1
clone size: NA
CDR3 length: 15
V gene: TRBV12-3/TRBV12-4

CDR3 protein: CASSQAWEYNEQFF
CDR3 DNA: TGTGCCAGCAGCCAGGCCTGGGAATACAATGAGCAGTTCTTC
J gene: TRBJ2-1
D gene: NA
clone size: NA
CDR3 length: 14
V gene: TRBV3-1

CDR3 protein: CATSDSRQPETQYF
CDR3 DNA: TGTGCCACCAGTGACTCTCGACAGCCAGAGACCCAGTACTTC
J gene: TRBJ2-5
D gene: NA
clone size: NA
CDR3 length: 14
V gene: TRBV24-1

CDR3 protein: CASSRRGQFIAKNIQYF
CDR3 DNA: TGTGCCAGCAGTAGGAGAGGACAGTTTATAGCCAAAAACATTCAGTACTTC
J gene: TRBJ2-4
D gene: NA
clone size: NA
CDR3 length: 17
V gene: TRBV28

CDR3 protein: CASSYWDSGLNNEQYF
CDR3 DNA: TGTGCCAGCAGTTACTGGGACTCGGGACTTAACAATGAGCAGTACTTC
J gene: TRBJ2-5
D gene: NA
clone size: NA
CDR3 length: 16
V gene: TRBV6-6

CDR3 protein: CAWSTGGKQPQHF
CDR3 DNA: TGTGCCTGGAGCACAGGGGGGAAACAGCCCCAGCATTTT
J gene: TRBJ1-5
D gene: TRBD1
clone size: few
CDR3 length: 13
V gene: TRBV30

CDR3 protein: CASSRIYPSPLHF
CDR3 DNA: TGCGCCAGCAGCCGGATTTATCCTTCACCCCTCCACTTT
J gene: TRBJ1-6
D gene: NA
clone size: NA
CDR3 length: 13
V gene: TRBV4-1

CDR3 protein: CASSEARLAGVTDTQYF
CDR3 DNA: TGTGCCAGCAGTGAAGCGCGCCTAGCGGGGGTCACAGATACGCAGTATTTT
J gene: TRBJ2-3
D gene: TRBD2
clone size: few
CDR3 length: 17
V gene: TRBV2

CDR3 protein: CASRYGTGVSYEQYF
CDR3 DNA: TGCGCCAGCAGGTACGGGACAGGGGTCTCCTACGAGCAGTACTTC
J gene: TRBJ2-7
D gene: TRBD1
clone size: few
CDR3 length: 15
V gene: TRBV5-1

CDR3 protein: CASNKGRKETQYF
CDR3 DNA: TGTGCCAGCAATAAGGGCAGAAAAGAGACCCAGTACTTC
J gene: TRBJ2-5
D gene: NA
clone size: NA
CDR3 length: 13
V gene: TRBV6-5

CDR3 protein: CAWSVGVTYEQYF
CDR3 DNA: TGTGCCTGGAGTGTTGGTGTGACCTACGAGCAGTACTTC
J gene: TRBJ2-7
D gene: NA
clone size: NA
CDR3 length: 13
V gene: TRBV30

CDR3 protein: CASSGGDIMNTEAFF
CDR3 DNA: TGTGCCAGCAGTGGGGGGGACATCATGAACACTGAAGCTTTCTTT
J gene: TRBJ1-1
D gene: NA
clone size: few
CDR3 length: 15
V gene: TRBV9

CDR3 protein: CASSQDPSGTYEQYF
CDR3 DNA: TGTGCCAGCAGCCAAGATCCTAGCGGAACTTACGAGCAGTACTTC
J gene: TRBJ2-7
D gene: TRBD2
clone size: once
CDR3 length: 15
V gene: TRBV3-1

CDR3 protein: CSAEPGQGVPNYGYTF
CDR3 DNA: TGCAGTGCGGAACCGGGACAGGGGGTACCTAACTATGGCTACACCTTC
J gene: TRBJ1-2
D gene: TRBD1
clone size: few
CDR3 length: 16
V gene: TRBV20-1

CDR3 protein: CASSPSLGRGDTQYF
CDR3 DNA: TGTGCCAGCAGCCCCTCCTTGGGGAGGGGCGATACGCAGTATTTT
J gene: TRBJ2-3
D gene: TRBD2
clone size: NA
CDR3 length: 15
V gene: TRBV7-3

CDR3 protein: CASSEYYRDYTDTQYF
CDR3 DNA: TGTGCCAGCAGTGAATATTATCGGGACTACACAGATACGCAGTATTTT
J gene: TRBJ2-3
D gene: TRBD2
clone size: few
CDR3 length: 16
V gene: TRBV25-1

CDR3 protein: CSARGGNGGSLNEQFF
CDR3 DNA: TGCAGTGCTAGAGGGGGTAATGGCGGGAGCTTGAATGAGCAGTTCTTC
J gene: TRBJ2-1
D gene: TRBD2
clone size: NA
CDR3 length: 16
V gene: TRBV20-1

CDR3 protein: CASSPRTAKRETQYF
CDR3 DNA: TGTGCCAGCAGTCCAAGGACAGCCAAAAGGGAGACCCAGTACTTC
J gene: TRBJ2-5
D gene: NA
clone size: NA
CDR3 length: 15
V gene: TRBV12-3/TRBV12-4

CDR3 protein: CASSVEAGGSYGYTF
CDR3 DNA: TGTGCCAGCAGCGTAGAGGCAGGGGGGAGTTATGGCTACACCTTC
J gene: TRBJ1-2
D gene: TRBD1
clone size: NA
CDR3 length: 15
V gene: TRBV9

CDR3 protein: CASSLGASTREQFF
CDR3 DNA: TGTGCCAGCAGCTTAGGGGCTTCGACGCGTGAGCAGTTCTTC
J gene: TRBJ2-1
D gene: NA
clone size: NA
CDR3 length: 14
V gene: TRBV7-2

CDR3 protein: CASSFPANNGYTF
CDR3 DNA: TGTGCCAGCAGCTTCCCGGCCAACAATGGCTACACCTTC
J gene: TRBJ1-2
D gene: NA
clone size: NA
CDR3 length: 13
V gene: TRBV13

CDR3 protein: CARSAKTEAFF
CDR3 DNA: TGTGCCAGAAGTGCCAAAACTGAAGCTTTCTTT
J gene: TRBJ1-1
D gene: NA
clone size: NA
CDR3 length: 11
V gene: TRBV12-3/TRBV12-4

CDR3 protein: CASSLTGVPHEQYF
CDR3 DNA: TGTGCCAGCAGCTTAACAGGGGTTCCCCACGAGCAGTACTTC
J gene: TRBJ2-7
D gene: TRBD1
clone size: many
CDR3 length: 14
V gene: TRBV7-8

CDR3 protein: CASSLGGIRELFF
CDR3 DNA: TGTGCCAGCAGCTTAGGTGGCATCCGGGAGCTGTTTTTT
J gene: TRBJ2-2
D gene: NA
clone size: few
CDR3 length: 13
V gene: TRBV7-8

CDR3 protein: CASSQVREGPYNEQYF
CDR3 DNA: TGCGCCAGCAGCCAAGTTAGGGAGGGACCCTACAATGAGCAGTACTTC
J gene: TRBJ2-7
D gene: TRBD2
clone size: NA
CDR3 length: 16
V gene: TRBV4-3

CDR3 protein: CATRENGELFF
CDR3 DNA: TGTGCCACCAGGGAAAACGGGGAGCTGTTTTTT
J gene: TRBJ2-2
D gene: NA
clone size: once
CDR3 length: 11
V gene: TRBV24-1

CDR3 protein: CASSYGGGIDTQYF
CDR3 DNA: TGTGCCAGCAGTTACGGCGGCGGGATTGATACGCAGTATTTT
J gene: TRBJ2-3
D gene: NA
clone size: many
CDR3 length: 14
V gene: TRBV6-2/TRBV6-3